This is a list of T cell receptor beta chains from one sample in a study of blood T cell repertoires in COVID-19. Repertoires were generated with immunoSEQ multiplex PCR, while TCRdb's copy carries only in-frame clones and drops some. This sample has over 100,000 clones, with 75% to 90% found just once. The sample was peripheral blood. These receptors originate from a man in his sixties with COVID-19, enrolled during active disease. CDR3s include the opening cysteine and the closing phenylalanine or tryptophan. A D gene is named only where the DNA matches it firmly. Only some rows state a clone size, as once, few, many or a class for expanded clones.

v_call: TRBV5-1
clone_size: .
d_call: TRBD1
j_call: TRBJ2-1
cdr3_nt: TGCGCCAGCAGCTTAAGTGGGACAGGGGGCAAGGATGAGCAGTTCTTC
cdr3_aa: CASSLSGTGGKDEQFF

v_call: TRBV6-2/TRBV6-3
clone_size: .
d_call: .
j_call: TRBJ1-2
cdr3_nt: TGTGCCAGCAGCCCAGGGCCCGGGGGAGACTATGGCTACACCTTC
cdr3_aa: CASSPGPGGDYGYTF

v_call: TRBV10-3
clone_size: .
d_call: TRBD1
j_call: TRBJ2-2
cdr3_nt: TGTGCCATCAAAGAACAACCCGGGACAGGGGCCCAGCGAGGCACCGGGGAGCTGTTTTTT
cdr3_aa: CAIKEQPGTGAQRGTGELFF

v_call: TRBV28
clone_size: .
d_call: .
j_call: TRBJ1-5
cdr3_nt: TGTGCCAGCAGTTTGTGGGGAGGCCTTAGCAATCAGCCCCAGCATTTT
cdr3_aa: CASSLWGGLSNQPQHF

v_call: TRBV10-3
clone_size: .
d_call: .
j_call: TRBJ1-3
cdr3_nt: TGTGCCATCAGTGCTGACAGCTCTGGAAACACCATATATTTT
cdr3_aa: CAISADSSGNTIYF

v_call: TRBV7-3
clone_size: .
d_call: TRBD1
j_call: TRBJ2-5
cdr3_nt: TGTGCCAGCAGCGTCACCGGGACAGGGAGAGAGACCCAGTACTTC
cdr3_aa: CASSVTGTGRETQYF

v_call: TRBV30
clone_size: once
d_call: TRBD2
j_call: TRBJ2-3
cdr3_nt: TGTGCCTGGGCTGGACTAGCTGTCGCAGATACGCAGTATTTT
cdr3_aa: CAWAGLAVADTQYF

v_call: TRBV19
clone_size: .
d_call: .
j_call: TRBJ1-1
cdr3_nt: TGTGCCAGTAGTATAGCGGGCACTGAAGCTTTCTTT
cdr3_aa: CASSIAGTEAFF

v_call: TRBV6-2/TRBV6-3
clone_size: .
d_call: .
j_call: TRBJ2-1
cdr3_nt: TGTGCCAGCACCCCAGCGCCTTGGGATGAGCAGTTCTTC
cdr3_aa: CASTPAPWDEQFF

v_call: TRBV27
clone_size: .
d_call: .
j_call: TRBJ1-2
cdr3_nt: TGTGCCAGCTCGAGGACAGTGAACTATGGCTACACCTTC
cdr3_aa: CASSRTVNYGYTF

v_call: TRBV6-5
clone_size: .
d_call: .
j_call: TRBJ1-1
cdr3_nt: TGTGCCACCACCCAAGGCGTGGGGCCGAACACTGAAGCTTTCTTT
cdr3_aa: CATTQGVGPNTEAFF

v_call: TRBV3-1/TRBV3-2
clone_size: .
d_call: .
j_call: TRBJ1-1
cdr3_nt: TGTGCCAGCAGCCAGCCCGGGGACACTGAAGCTTTCTTT
cdr3_aa: CASSQPGDTEAFF

v_call: TRBV7-9
clone_size: .
d_call: TRBD1
j_call: TRBJ2-7
cdr3_nt: TGTGCCAGCAGCCCCAGACAGGGTCCCTACGAGCAGTACTTC
cdr3_aa: CASSPRQGPYEQYF

v_call: TRBV15
clone_size: few
d_call: .
j_call: TRBJ2-7
cdr3_nt: TGTGCCACCAGCAGAGCTATCTCCTACGAGCAGTACTTC
cdr3_aa: CATSRAISYEQYF

v_call: TRBV10-2
clone_size: .
d_call: .
j_call: TRBJ2-5
cdr3_nt: TGCGCCAGCAGCCACAACCAAGAGACCCAGTACTTC
cdr3_aa: CASSHNQETQYF

v_call: TRBV19
clone_size: .
d_call: .
j_call: TRBJ2-1
cdr3_nt: TGTGCCAGTAGTATATCCGGGAGCGCGGACAATGAGCAGTTCTTC
cdr3_aa: CASSISGSADNEQFF

v_call: TRBV5-1
clone_size: .
d_call: TRBD2
j_call: TRBJ2-3
cdr3_nt: TGCGCCAGCAGCTCCACTAGCGGGGGCCGCACAGATACGCAGTATTTT
cdr3_aa: CASSSTSGGRTDTQYF

v_call: TRBV6-1
clone_size: .
d_call: .
j_call: TRBJ1-1
cdr3_nt: TGTGCCAGCAGGGAAGGGACAAGGGGCACTGAAGCTTTCTTT
cdr3_aa: CASREGTRGTEAFF

v_call: TRBV7-3
clone_size: .
d_call: .
j_call: TRBJ1-2
cdr3_nt: TGTGCCAGCAGCCCGAGCGGGGGGTCGTACACCTTC
cdr3_aa: CASSPSGGSYTF

v_call: TRBV9
clone_size: once
d_call: .
j_call: TRBJ2-1
cdr3_nt: TGTGCCAGCAGCGACAGTTCGGCCCATGAGCAGTTCTTC
cdr3_aa: CASSDSSAHEQFF

v_call: TRBV7-9
clone_size: .
d_call: TRBD1
j_call: TRBJ2-1
cdr3_nt: TGTGCCAGAATGACAGGGAACAATGAGCAGTTCTTC
cdr3_aa: CARMTGNNEQFF

v_call: TRBV11-3
clone_size: once
d_call: .
j_call: TRBJ1-2
cdr3_nt: TGTGCCAGCAGCTTAAGACAGCACTATGGCTACACCTTC
cdr3_aa: CASSLRQHYGYTF

v_call: TRBV6-1
clone_size: .
d_call: .
j_call: TRBJ2-7
cdr3_nt: TGTGCCAGCAGTGAATCACAATCCTACGAGCAGTACTTC
cdr3_aa: CASSESQSYEQYF

v_call: TRBV30
clone_size: .
d_call: .
j_call: TRBJ1-1
cdr3_nt: TGTGCCTGGAGTGTGATCGACAGAGAACCCATGAACACTGAAGCTTTCTTT
cdr3_aa: CAWSVIDREPMNTEAFF

v_call: TRBV2
clone_size: .
d_call: .
j_call: TRBJ2-1
cdr3_nt: TGTGCCAGCAGTGCCGTCTACAATGAGCAGTTCTTC
cdr3_aa: CASSAVYNEQFF

v_call: TRBV7-3
clone_size: .
d_call: .
j_call: TRBJ2-1
cdr3_nt: TGTGCCAGCAGCCAGGCCAATGAGCAGTTCTTC
cdr3_aa: CASSQANEQFF

v_call: TRBV9
clone_size: .
d_call: TRBD2
j_call: TRBJ2-3
cdr3_nt: TGTGCCAGCAGCGTAGGCTCTAGCGGGGGAGATACGCAGTATTTT
cdr3_aa: CASSVGSSGGDTQYF

v_call: TRBV6-6
clone_size: once
d_call: .
j_call: TRBJ1-3
cdr3_nt: TGTGCCAGCAGAACGGGGGGCTCTGGAAACACCATATATTTT
cdr3_aa: CASRTGGSGNTIYF

v_call: TRBV6-1
clone_size: .
d_call: TRBD1
j_call: TRBJ1-4
cdr3_nt: TGTGCCAGCAGTGAAACTTGGGGACAGGGAGGCGAAAAACTGTTTTTT
cdr3_aa: CASSETWGQGGEKLFF

v_call: TRBV12-3/TRBV12-4
clone_size: .
d_call: .
j_call: TRBJ1-2
cdr3_nt: TGTGCCAGCAGTTTACCAGGGTATGGCTACACCTTC
cdr3_aa: CASSLPGYGYTF

v_call: TRBV28
clone_size: .
d_call: .
j_call: TRBJ1-4
cdr3_nt: TGTGCCAGCAGTCCCCCGGTCCAGGGCGTAAATGAAAAACTGTTTTTT
cdr3_aa: CASSPPVQGVNEKLFF

v_call: TRBV30
clone_size: .
d_call: TRBD1
j_call: TRBJ2-7
cdr3_nt: TGTGCCTGGGGACAGGGGCCCTACGAGCAGTACTTC
cdr3_aa: CAWGQGPYEQYF

v_call: TRBV7-8
clone_size: .
d_call: TRBD1
j_call: TRBJ1-2
cdr3_nt: TGTGCCAGCAGCTCTAGACAGGGATACTATGGCTACACCTTC
cdr3_aa: CASSSRQGYYGYTF

v_call: TRBV19
clone_size: .
d_call: .
j_call: TRBJ1-1
cdr3_nt: TGTGCCAGTAGTATTACGGACTGGGGAGCTTTCTTT
cdr3_aa: CASSITDWGAFF

v_call: TRBV7-2
clone_size: once
d_call: TRBD1
j_call: TRBJ2-3
cdr3_nt: TGTGCCAGCAGCTCGGGACAGGGGAACACAGATACGCAGTATTTT
cdr3_aa: CASSSGQGNTDTQYF

v_call: TRBV2
clone_size: .
d_call: TRBD2
j_call: TRBJ2-7
cdr3_nt: TGTGCCAGCAGTGAAGCGCTTCGGGGGGTCGAGCAGTACTTC
cdr3_aa: CASSEALRGVEQYF

v_call: TRBV6-5
clone_size: .
d_call: .
j_call: TRBJ1-2
cdr3_nt: TGTGCCAGCAGTCCCGCAGGTCGAGATTACTACACCTTC
cdr3_aa: CASSPAGRDYYTF